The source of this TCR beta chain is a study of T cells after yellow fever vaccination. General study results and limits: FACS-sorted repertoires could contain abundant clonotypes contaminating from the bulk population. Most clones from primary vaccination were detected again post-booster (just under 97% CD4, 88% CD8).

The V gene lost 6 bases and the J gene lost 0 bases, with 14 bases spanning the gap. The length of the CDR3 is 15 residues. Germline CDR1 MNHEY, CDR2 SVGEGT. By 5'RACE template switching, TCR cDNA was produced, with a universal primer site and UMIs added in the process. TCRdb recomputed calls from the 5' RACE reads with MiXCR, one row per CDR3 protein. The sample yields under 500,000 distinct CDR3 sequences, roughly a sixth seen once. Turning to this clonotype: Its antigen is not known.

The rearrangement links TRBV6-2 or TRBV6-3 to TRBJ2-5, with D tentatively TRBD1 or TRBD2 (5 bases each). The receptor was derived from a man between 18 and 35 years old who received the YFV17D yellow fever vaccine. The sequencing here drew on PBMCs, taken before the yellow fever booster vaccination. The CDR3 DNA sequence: TGTGCCAGCAGAAGACCCGGGACGCACCAAGAGACCCAGTACTTC. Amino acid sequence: CASRRPGTHQETQYF.